The rows below give T cell receptor beta chains drawn from one sample of a study of blood T cells in healthy people across ages. TCRdb re-derived calls from the 5' RACE reads in MiXCR, one entry per CDR3 protein. Altogether hundreds of thousands of distinct CDR3 sequences are present, around 28% being singletons, with the ten largest covering around a sixth. The specimen was blood. These receptors were taken from a woman of 80 years or more in good health. Each CDR3 is given with its conserved first and last residue. D genes are given only for firm matches. Part of the rows lack a size; the others show once, few, many or a class for expanded clones.

TRBV13	TRBJ2-5	.	TRBD2	CASSKRAGGPNEQYF	TGTGCCAGCAGTAAGCGGGCGGGGGGTCCCAATGAGCAGTACTTC
TRBV3-1	TRBJ2-5	many	TRBD2	CASEAGVTQYF	TGTGCCAGCGAAGCGGGGGTTACCCAGTACTTC
TRBV6-6	TRBJ1-6	many	TRBD1	CASSRQGGTYNSPLHF	TGTGCCAGCAGCCGACAGGGAGGGACCTATAATTCACCCCTCCACTTT
TRBV20-1	TRBJ2-3	many	.	CSARDRGTVPTDTQYF	TGCAGTGCTAGAGATCGGGGGACCGTCCCCACAGATACGCAGTATTTT
TRBV7-2	TRBJ2-5	many	.	CASSSPVQDQETQYF	TGTGCCAGCAGCTCCCCGGTCCAGGATCAAGAGACCCAGTACTTC
TRBV12-3/TRBV12-4	TRBJ2-3	few	TRBD2	CASTLSGGHTQYF	TGTGCCAGCACCCTTAGCGGGGGACATACGCAGTATTTT
TRBV3-1	TRBJ2-3	.	.	CAGSPGAEDTQYF	TGTGCCGGCAGCCCAGGGGCAGAAGATACGCAGTATTTT
TRBV2	TRBJ2-3	few	TRBD2	CASTLQPGTSGGSDTQYF	TGTGCCAGCACGCTGCAACCCGGGACTAGCGGGGGATCAGATACGCAGTATTTT
TRBV20-1	TRBJ1-5	many	.	CSASRSGGSNQPQHF	TGCAGTGCTAGTCGATCGGGGGGTAGCAATCAGCCCCAGCATTTT
TRBV30	TRBJ1-2	.	TRBD1	CAWATGGYGYTF	TGTGCCTGGGCGACAGGGGGCTATGGCTACACCTTC
TRBV6-5	TRBJ2-3	many	.	CASRTGVSTDTQYF	TGTGCCAGCAGGACAGGCGTTAGCACAGATACGCAGTATTTT
TRBV20-1	TRBJ2-7	many	.	CSIPPDPYEQYF	TGCAGTATTCCCCCGGATCCGTACGAGCAGTACTTC
TRBV12-3/TRBV12-4	TRBJ2-3	few	.	CASSPRTTSADAQYF	TGTGCCAGCAGTCCGAGGACCACGAGCGCAGATGCGCAGTATTTT
TRBV7-9	TRBJ1-2	.	.	CASSLKAETNYGYTF	TGTGCCAGCAGCTTAAAAGCAGAAACTAACTATGGCTACACCTTC
TRBV27	TRBJ2-2	few	TRBD2	CASSFRLAGVPTGELFF	TGTGCCAGCAGTTTTAGACTAGCGGGCGTCCCTACCGGGGAGCTGTTTTTT
TRBV5-5	TRBJ1-1	many	.	CASSPFGGVNTEAFF	TGTGCCAGCAGCCCCTTCGGAGGGGTGAACACTGAAGCTTTCTTT
TRBV20-1	TRBJ2-1	many	.	CSARVDAGYNEQFF	TGCAGTGCTAGAGTCGATGCGGGGTACAATGAGCAGTTCTTC
TRBV6-5	TRBJ2-1	many	TRBD1	CASSRTGDGYNEQFF	TGTGCCAGCAGTCGGACAGGGGACGGCTACAATGAGCAGTTCTTC
TRBV11-3	TRBJ2-1	many	.	CASSSWRGKSNEQFF	TGTGCCAGCAGCTCGTGGAGGGGTAAAAGCAATGAGCAGTTCTTC
TRBV7-2	TRBJ2-7	.	TRBD2	CASSPPTSGGQQYF	TGTGCCAGCAGCCCCCCTACTAGCGGGGGACAGCAGTACTTC
TRBV7-2	TRBJ2-5	.	.	CASSLNLPGGGEQYF	TGTGCCAGCAGCTTAAATCTTCCCGGCGGAGGTGAGCAGTACTTC
TRBV7-2	TRBJ2-7	.	.	CASGKSGDSYEQYF	TGTGCCAGCGGCAAAAGCGGTGACAGCTACGAGCAGTACTTC
TRBV10-2	TRBJ1-2	many	.	CASSDNNLGYTF	TGCGCCAGCAGTGATAACAATCTTGGCTACACCTTC
TRBV7-2	TRBJ1-6	many	TRBD1	CASSLGVGTGSSPLHF	TGTGCCAGCAGCTTAGGGGTCGGGACAGGGAGTTCACCCCTCCACTTT
TRBV6-6	TRBJ2-7	many	.	CASRAAGEQYF	TGTGCCAGCAGGGCGGCGGGGGAGCAGTACTTC
TRBV27	TRBJ2-5	.	.	CASSRASRETQYF	TGTGCCAGCAGTCGGGCGTCTCGAGAGACCCAGTACTTC
TRBV2	TRBJ1-2	many	.	CASIPDLEGGYTF	TGTGCCAGCATTCCGGACCTCGAAGGCGGCTACACCTTC
TRBV15	TRBJ1-2	many	.	CATSRDHVAGGRGGYTF	TGTGCCACCAGCAGAGATCATGTGGCGGGGGGACGTGGCGGCTACACCTTC
TRBV7-3	TRBJ2-3	.	TRBD2	CASRSTSGARYF	TGTGCCAGCAGATCGACTAGCGGAGCTCGGTATTTT
TRBV3-1	TRBJ1-5	.	.	CASSQYNQPQHF	TGTGCCAGCAGCCAGTACAATCAGCCCCAGCATTTT
TRBV29-1	TRBJ2-3	.	.	CSASQAEYTDTQYF	TGCAGCGCATCCCAGGCTGAATACACAGATACGCAGTATTTT
TRBV6-2/TRBV6-3	TRBJ2-4	many	TRBD2	CASSYSAGLAGVGNIQYF	TGTGCCAGCAGTTACTCGGCGGGCCTAGCGGGGGTCGGAAACATTCAGTACTTC
TRBV3-1	TRBJ1-2	few	.	CASRSVGNGYTF	TGTGCCAGCCGTTCGGTCGGGAATGGCTACACCTTC
TRBV5-1	TRBJ2-6	few	.	CASSPRHGANVLTF	TGCGCCAGCAGCCCCCGCCACGGGGCCAACGTCCTGACTTTC
TRBV11-2	TRBJ2-5	few	.	CASSLDLWLGNNEQYF	TGTGCCAGCAGCTTAGATCTATGGCTAGGAAACAATGAGCAGTACTTC
TRBV7-2	TRBJ2-3	many	.	CASSLEAIQADTQYF	TGTGCCAGCAGCTTAGAGGCCATCCAGGCAGATACGCAGTATTTT
TRBV4-3	TRBJ2-2	.	TRBD2	CASRGGAGGNTGELFF	TGCGCCAGCAGGGGTGGAGCGGGGGGGAACACCGGGGAGCTGTTTTTT